One sample yielded the 24 T cell receptor beta chains listed below, sequenced in a study of cytomegalovirus exposure and HLA in healthy donors (dated by TCRdb to about 2017). Library preparation was by the immunoSEQ multiplex PCR assay. A mixture of 60 forward primers for TCR Vbeta segments and 13 reverse primers for TCR Jbeta segments was used in the multiplex PCR. This is the immuneACCESS table as TCRdb keeps it, with only in-frame sequences that have V and J called. A part of the clones is gone; compared with another copy, unresolved V genes explain less than half, and the rest is unexplained. This sample lists 150,000 to 200,000 clones; 60% to 85% were detected once. The ten top clones hold approximately 3.4% of the sample. The sample comprised PBMCs. The receptor source for this set is a female donor in good health and CMV-seronegative.

CDR3 bases: TGCAGCGCTGGACAGAACTATGGCTACACCTTC. Its translation is CSAGQNYGYTF. J is TRBJ1-2 and V is TRBV29-1, with D possibly being TRBD1 (6 bases). The CDR3 extends over 11 amino acids. V was trimmed by 7 bases and J by 2 bases, leaving 8 bases between them. Germline CDR1 is SQVTM and CDR2 is ANQGSEA.

This chain connects TRBV9 to TRBJ2-6, with a tentative D call TRBD2 (7 bases). Germline V gives CDR1 SGDLS, CDR2 YYNGEE. This CDR3 region has 17 residues. V was trimmed by 6 bases and J by 0 bases, leaving 16 bases between them. CDR3 sequence: CASTAGALLSGANVLTF. CDR3 DNA sequence: TGTGCCAGCACTGCGGGGGCCCTCCTCTCTGGGGCCAACGTCCTGACTTTC.

V gene TRBV9 combines with J gene TRBJ1-3; possibly TRBD1 for D (6 bases). Per the germline V gene, CDR1 is SGDLS and CDR2 is YYNGEE. Trimming left V 0 bases short and J 4 bases short, with 8 bases between. The CDR3 loop spans 14 amino acids. CDR3: CASSVGTAGNTIYF. The DNA for the CDR3 is TGTGCCAGCAGCGTAGGGACAGCGGGAAACACCATATATTTT.

This clone was found once. The chain is built from TRBV7-2 and TRBJ1-6; tentative D call: TRBD1 (6 bases). Germline CDR1 is SGHTA and CDR2 is FQGNSA. The CDR3 loop spans 17 amino acids. Trimming took 3 bases from V and 3 from J, leaving 15 bases between them. The CDR3: CASSFVGQLNYNSPLHF. CDR3 DNA: TGTGCCAGCAGCTTCGTCGGACAGCTCAACTATAATTCACCCCTCCACTTT.

The CDR3 coding sequence is TGCGCCAGCAGCCAAGAAAGGGGCGGGAATGGCTACACCTTC. It codes for CASSQERGGNGYTF. V is TRBV4-3 and J is TRBJ1-2, with D perhaps matching TRBD1 (5 bases). This CDR3 contains 14 residues. With 0 bases removed from V and 6 bases from J, the gap between germline ends came to 11 bases. CDR1 is LGHNA, CDR2 YSLEER, per germline.

This chain links TRBV5-1 with TRBJ2-1; 10 positions match TRBD2. Trimming at V came to 0 bases and at J to 6 bases, leaving 3 bases not matched to a gene. This CDR3 spans 15 amino acids. Per germline, CDR1 SGHRS and CDR2 YFSETQ. This CDR3 is CASSLELAGPNEQFF. The CDR3 DNA reads TGCGCCAGCAGCTTGGAACTAGCGGGACCCAATGAGCAGTTCTTC.

This sequence joins TRBV4-1 and TRBJ2-1, with a tentative D call TRBD1 (5 bases). Germline CDR1 reads MGHRA; CDR2 reads YSYEKL. Trimming pared 3 bases from V and 9 bases from J, leaving 12 bases between. The CDR3 extends over 13 amino acids. CDR3 in DNA: TGCGCCAGCAGCCAGGGGCGGTCCCTTGAGCAGTTCTTC. Its translation is CASSQGRSLEQFF.

The rearrangement joins TRBV9 to TRBJ2-7; weak D call: TRBD2 (6 bases). Germline assignment: CDR1 SGDLS and CDR2 YYNGEE. Trimming removed 8 bases from V and 0 bases from J, with 12 bases in between. The CDR3 contains 13 residues. The CDR3: CASSGDRSYEQYF. DNA for the CDR3: TGTGCCAGTTCGGGGGATCGCTCCTACGAGCAGTACTTC.

DNA for the CDR3: TGTGCCAGCAGTTCATCAGCGGGACCAGCCTACGAGCAGTACTTC. It specifies CASSSSAGPAYEQYF. The genes are TRBV27 and TRBJ2-7, with 7 bases lining up with TRBD2. The CDR3 has 15 amino acids. Germline CDR1 and CDR2: MNHEY and SMNVEV (reference sequence). V shed 4 bases, J shed 2 bases, and the junction held 8 bases outside the gene matches.

The chain couples TRBV7-2 to TRBJ2-5; 9 bases match TRBD1. J gave up 5 bases and V 2 bases, and 3 bases lay outside the gene matches. The V gene's germline CDR1 is SGHTA and CDR2 FQGNSA. The CDR3 has 14 amino acids. CDR3 nucleotides: TGTGCCAGCAGCTTAATGACAGGGGGTGAGACCCAGTACTTC. Translated: CASSLMTGGETQYF.

V and J are TRBV7-2 and TRBJ2-1; 7 nucleotides align to TRBD2. Germline V gene sequence: CDR1 SGHTA, CDR2 FQGNSA. The CDR3 covers 15 residues. With V trimmed by 4 bases and J by 8 bases, 11 bases remained unmatched. The CDR3: CASSSRGRGRDEQFF. Written as DNA, the CDR3 is TGTGCCAGCAGCTCGAGAGGGCGGGGGAGGGATGAGCAGTTCTTC.

The chain carries TRBV5-6 and TRBJ1-2, with D maybe TRBD1 (6 bases). There are 14 residues in the CDR3. The germline CDR1 and CDR2 sequences are SGHDT and YYEEEE. V lost 0 bases to trimming and J lost 6 bases, with 12 bases between them. The CDR3: CASSLESGVNGYTF. The CDR3 coding sequence is TGTGCCAGCAGCTTGGAGTCAGGGGTAAATGGCTACACCTTC. Based on the CDR3 plus reference TRBV5-6 and TRBJ1-2, the full variable domain is DAGVTQSPTHLIKTRGQQVTLRCSPKSGHDTVSWYQQALGQGPQFIFQYYEEEERQRGNFPDRFSGHQFPNYSSELNVNALLLGDSALYLCASSLESGVNGYTFGSGTRLTVV.

J is TRBJ1-4 and V is TRBV6-5; tentative D call: TRBD1 (5 bases). The V gene's germline CDR1 is MNHEY and CDR2 SVGAGI. Deletions cut 8 bases from V and 4 bases from J, with 17 bases between. This CDR3 is 15 amino acids long. The CDR3 sequence: CASGAPGLGNEKLFF. CDR3 in DNA: TGTGCCAGCGGGGCCCCGGGACTGGGTAATGAAAAACTGTTTTTT.

The chain uses TRBV28 and TRBJ1-2; 7 bases map to TRBD1. The CDR3 is 14 residues long. V lost 5 bases to trimming and J lost 3 bases; unmatched junction nucleotides: 6. Germline values: CDR1 MDHEN, CDR2 SYDVKM. The CDR3 DNA follows: TGTGCCAGCAGTCCCACAGGGGCGGACTATGGCTACACCTTC. It yields the protein CASSPTGADYGYTF.

The J gene is TRBJ1-3, the V gene TRBV15; D remains ambiguous. Between the trimmed V and J ends, which lost 0 bases and 0 bases, there was a span of 12 bases. The V gene's germline CDR1 is LNHNV and CDR2 YYDKDF (reference sequence). The CDR3 length is 17 residues. This CDR3 is CATSRDLGASSGNTIYF. Written as DNA, the CDR3 is TGTGCCACCAGCAGAGATCTAGGAGCCTCCTCTGGAAACACCATATATTTT.

The chain carries TRBV15 and TRBJ1-3; TRBD1 matches 7 bases. Germline V CDR1 and CDR2: LNHNV, YYDKDF (reference sequence). The CDR3 is made up of 15 amino acids. V lost 0 bases, J lost 6 bases, and 5 bases stayed unmatched. The CDR3 spells CATSRDRQGENTIYF. The CDR3 coding sequence is TGTGCCACCAGCAGAGATCGCCAGGGGGAAAACACCATATATTTT.

The chain employs TRBV5-8 and TRBJ1-2, with D possibly TRBD1 on 6 matching bases. CDR1 is SGHTS and CDR2 is YDEGEE in the germline V gene. The CDR3 is 14 residues long. Trimming stripped 0 bases from V and 0 bases from J, with 6 bases between. For the CDR3, the DNA is TGTGCCAGCAGCTTGGACAGGGCTAACTATGGCTACACCTTC. Translating it yields CASSLDRANYGYTF.

This chain links TRBV7-2 with TRBJ1-1, with 11 bases matching TRBD1. The CDR3 is 15 residues long. V gave up 4 bases and J gave up 6 bases; unmatched junction bases: 7. Per the germline V gene, CDR1 is SGHTA and CDR2 is FQGNSA. CDR3 residues: CASSSDRGRVAEAFF. In DNA form, the CDR3 reads TGTGCCAGCAGCTCGGACAGGGGGCGGGTGGCTGAAGCTTTCTTT.

The chain has TRBV28 and TRBJ2-3; 12 bases are a match to TRBD2. The V segment lost 4 bases and the J segment 5 bases; nucleotides outside the gene matches: 10. Germline loops: CDR1 MDHEN, CDR2 SYDVKM. The CDR3 runs to 17 residues. CDR3 bases: TGTGCCAGCAGTTCCCTACTAGCGGGAGGTGCGGTAGATACGCAGTATTTT. Translation: CASSSLLAGGAVDTQYF. The full variable domain, rest sourced from reference TRBV28 and TRBJ2-3, is DVKVTQSSRYLVKRTGEKVFLECVQDMDHENMFWYRQDPGLGLRLIYFSYDVKMKEKGDIPEGYSVSREKKERFSLILESASTNQTSMYLCASSSLLAGGAVDTQYFGPGTRLTVL.

The chain couples TRBV7-3 to TRBJ2-7; 7 bases agree with TRBD2. Germline assignment: CDR1 SGHTA and CDR2 FQGTGA. This CDR3 is built from 13 residues. With V trimmed by 2 bases and J by 5 bases, 3 bases remained unmatched. In DNA, the CDR3 is TGTGCCAGCAGCTTAGGCGGGAGCGACGAGCAGTACTTC. It specifies CASSLGGSDEQYF.

V is TRBV15 and J is TRBJ2-7; 10 bases align to TRBD1. CDR1 is LNHNV and CDR2 is YYDKDF in the germline V gene (reference sequence). V was pared by 7 bases and J by 2 bases, with 11 bases of the junction left unmatched. The CDR3 loop spans 16 amino acids. CDR3 sequence reads: CATNGPGTGDPYEQYF. CDR3 in DNA: TGTGCCACCAATGGCCCGGGGACAGGGGATCCCTACGAGCAGTACTTC.

The chain has TRBV30 and TRBJ2-1, with 7 positions matching TRBD2. The CDR3 length is 14 residues. CDR1 and CDR2 (germline): GTSNPN, SVGIG (reference sequence). The junction had 11 bases not matched to a gene; V was cut back by 0 bases and J by 12 bases. The DNA for the CDR3 is TGTGCCTGGAGTGTACCCCCTACTAGCGTTGGGCAGTTCTTC. Translation gives CAWSVPPTSVGQFF.

This clone was counted only a few times. This chain connects TRBV28 to TRBJ1-4; D is possibly TRBD1 (5 bases). The germline V and J ends were trimmed by 6 bases and 5 bases, with 16 bases remaining between them. The germline CDR1 and CDR2 sequences are MDHEN and SYDVKM. The length of the CDR3 is 15 residues. The CDR3 bases are TGTGCCAGCAGGGAAACCGGGACTGGGAATGAAAAACTGTTTTTT. This encodes CASRETGTGNEKLFF. Looking up the rest from reference TRBV28 and TRBJ1-4 gives the full variable domain: DVKVTQSSRYLVKRTGEKVFLECVQDMDHENMFWYRQDPGLGLRLIYFSYDVKMKEKGDIPEGYSVSREKKERFSLILESASTNQTSMYLCASRETGTGNEKLFFGSGTQLSVL.

V and J are TRBV29-1 and TRBJ2-7; no firm D call. The V gene lost 7 bases and the J gene lost 4 bases, with 14 bases spanning the gap. Germline values: CDR1 SQVTM, CDR2 ANQGSEA. This CDR3 is built from 12 residues. The CDR3 nucleotides are TGCAGCGCGCAGATTCGATATTACGAGCAGTACTTC. Translated: CSAQIRYYEQYF.